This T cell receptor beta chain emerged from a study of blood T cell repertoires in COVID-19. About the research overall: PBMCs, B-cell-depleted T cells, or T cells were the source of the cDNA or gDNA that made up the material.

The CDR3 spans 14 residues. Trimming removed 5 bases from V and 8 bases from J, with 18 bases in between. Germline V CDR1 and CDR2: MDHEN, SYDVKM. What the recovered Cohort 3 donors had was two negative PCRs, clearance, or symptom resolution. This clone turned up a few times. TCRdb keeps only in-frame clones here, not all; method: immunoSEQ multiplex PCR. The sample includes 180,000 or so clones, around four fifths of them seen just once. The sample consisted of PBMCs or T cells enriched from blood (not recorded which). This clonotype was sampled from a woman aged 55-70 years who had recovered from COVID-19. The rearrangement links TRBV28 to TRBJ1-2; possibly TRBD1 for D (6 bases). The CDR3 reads CASSLPGGAMGYTF. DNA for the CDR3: TGTGCCAGCAGTCTCCCCGGGGGGGCCATGGGCTACACCTTC.